Presented here are 14 T cell receptor beta chains from one specimen sequenced in a study of CD8 T cells in ankylosing spondylitis. TCRdb reprocessed the 5' RACE reads with MiXCR, giving one entry per CDR3 protein. Among 10,000 to 15,000 distinct CDR3 sequences listed, approximately 2.5% were seen once. Sample: blood, either unsorted or a sorted T cell fraction (not recorded which). The receptors here all came from a male donor with ankylosing spondylitis or in good health (not recorded which).

This clonotype was observed at least ten times. The CDR3 loop reads CASSREGLVAYEQYF. CDR3 DNA sequence: TGTGCCAGCAGCAGAGAGGGACTAGTCGCCTACGAGCAGTACTTC. The chain couples TRBV9 to TRBJ2-7, with 8 nucleotides matching TRBD2. V shed 4 bases and J 2 bases; nucleotides not matched to a gene: 8. The CDR3 has 15 residues. The V gene's germline CDR1 is SGDLS and CDR2 YYNGEE.

The table lists this clonotype with many counts. This sequence joins TRBV9 and TRBJ1-6; weak D call: TRBD1 (6 bases). CDR3 length: 17 amino acids. Germline V gene data show CDR1 as SGDLS and CDR2 as YYNGEE. The V gene lost 3 bases and the J gene lost 0 bases, with 13 bases spanning the gap. As DNA, the CDR3 is TGTGCCAGCAGCGAAAAGCAGGGGAGCTCCTATAATTCACCCCTCCACTTT. Encoded protein: CASSEKQGSSYNSPLHF. The variable domain in full, with the rest retrieved from reference TRBV9 and TRBJ1-6, is DSGVTQTPKHLITATGQRVTLRCSPRSGDLSVYWYQQSLDQGLQFLIQYYNGEERAKGNILERFSAQQFPDLHSELNLSSLELGDSALYFCASSEKQGSSYNSPLHFGNGTRLTVT.

The table lists this clonotype with many counts. The CDR3 sequence: CASNAGGRTTGELFF. CDR3 sequence (DNA): TGTGCCAGCAACGCGGGGGGGCGAACCACCGGGGAGCTGTTTTTT. V usage is TRBV9 and J usage is TRBJ2-2, with TRBD2 matching 9 bases. Germline assignment: CDR1 SGDLS and CDR2 YYNGEE. CDR3 length: 15 residues. J was trimmed by 4 bases and V by 6 bases; bases with no gene match: 7.

This clonotype showed up many times. V is TRBV9 and J is TRBJ2-1, with TRBD2 identical over 8 bases. This CDR3 region has 17 residues. The V gene end was trimmed by 3 bases and the J gene end by 7 bases; junction bases not matched to a gene: 15. The germline gives CDR1 SGDLS, CDR2 YYNGEE. The CDR3, as DNA: TGTGCCAGCAGCGGGGATTTACGGGGGGGCCTATGGAATGAGCAGTTCTTC. It codes for CASSGDLRGGLWNEQFF.

This clonotype showed up many times. This chain connects TRBV9 to TRBJ2-1; D unresolved. Between the trimmed V and J ends, which lost 0 bases and 8 bases, there was a span of 12 bases. Germline CDR1 is SGDLS and CDR2 is YYNGEE. The CDR3 sequence is 14 residues long. The CDR3 sequence is CASSVGTLTDEQFF. The CDR3 DNA is TGTGCCAGCAGCGTAGGAACCTTGACCGATGAGCAGTTCTTC.

Many counts were recorded for this clonotype. The chain carries TRBV23-1 and TRBJ2-1; 10 bases agree with TRBD2. TRBV23-1 has ORF status, its function being uncertain. V shed 3 bases, J shed 4 bases, and the junction held 6 bases outside the gene matches. CDR3 size: 16 residues. In DNA form, the CDR3 reads TGCGCCAGCAGTCACCCACTAGCGGGACCGTACAATGAGCAGTTCTTC. This translates into CASSHPLAGPYNEQFF.

This clonotype was seen repeatedly, ten times or more. The rearrangement uses TRBV9 and TRBJ2-3, with D tentatively TRBD2 (5 bases). Germline V CDR1 and CDR2: SGDLS, YYNGEE. The length of the CDR3 is 17 residues. The V end was cut by 3 bases, the J end by 1 base, with 18 bases between. The DNA of the CDR3 is TGTGCCAGCAGCGGAGAGATTACCGCGGGTCGCACAGATACGCAGTATTTT. Encoded protein: CASSGEITAGRTDTQYF.

There are many counts of this clonotype. The chain employs TRBV9 and TRBJ1-1; D unclear. Trimming left V 5 bases short and J 4 bases short, with 9 bases between. From germline, CDR1 is SGDLS and CDR2 YYNGEE. This CDR3 is 12 amino acids long. CDR3 coding DNA: TGTGCCAGCAGTCAAGGAGGCACTGAAGCTTTCTTT. Protein: CASSQGGTEAFF. The variable domain in full, completed from reference TRBV9 and TRBJ1-1, reads DSGVTQTPKHLITATGQRVTLRCSPRSGDLSVYWYQQSLDQGLQFLIQYYNGEERAKGNILERFSAQQFPDLHSELNLSSLELGDSALYFCASSQGGTEAFFGQGTRLTVV.

The gene calls are TRBV9 and TRBJ2-3; D not certain. The V and J ends lost 1 base and 2 bases respectively, with 8 bases between them. The CDR3 has 14 residues. The germline gives CDR1 SGDLS, CDR2 YYNGEE. The CDR3 loop reads CASSVSTSTDTQYF. CDR3 coding DNA: TGTGCCAGCAGCGTAAGTACATCCACAGATACGCAGTATTTT.

This clonotype was seen ten or more times. The CDR3 DNA reads TGTGCCAGCAGCGGCGATTACGAGCAGTACTTC. Protein sequence: CASSGDYEQYF. The chain joins TRBV9 to TRBJ2-7, with D unclear. In germline, CDR1 is SGDLS, CDR2 YYNGEE. The CDR3 consists of 11 residues. V lost 3 bases and J 4 bases, leaving 5 bases between the germline ends.

This chain links TRBV9 with TRBJ1-1; D not certain. Trimming removed 0 bases from V and 2 bases from J, with 11 bases in between. The CDR3 spans 15 residues. Germline lookup yields CDR1 SGDLS and CDR2 YYNGEE. CDR3 region: CASSVDVGINTEAFF. The CDR3 DNA reads TGTGCCAGCAGCGTAGATGTGGGGATTAACACTGAAGCTTTCTTT.

In this sample, this clonotype is medium-sized. The chain employs TRBV9 and TRBJ2-1; D possibly corresponds to TRBD2 (7 bases). The CDR3 contains 18 residues. V lost 2 bases to trimming and J lost 4 bases, with 22 bases between them. Germline assignment: CDR1 SGDLS and CDR2 YYNGEE. CDR3 sequence: CASSVDPRGGLGYNEQFF. The CDR3 nucleotides are TGTGCCAGCAGCGTTGACCCGAGGGGGGGGTTGGGATACAATGAGCAGTTCTTC. Variable domain in full (rest from reference TRBV9 and TRBJ2-1): DSGVTQTPKHLITATGQRVTLRCSPRSGDLSVYWYQQSLDQGLQFLIQYYNGEERAKGNILERFSAQQFPDLHSELNLSSLELGDSALYFCASSVDPRGGLGYNEQFFGPGTRLTVL.

This clonotype appeared many times. The chain couples TRBV9 to TRBJ1-4, with TRBD1 identical over 7 bases. The CDR3 is made up of 20 amino acids. The V segment lost 0 bases and the J segment 0 bases; nucleotides outside the gene matches: 14. Germline lookup yields CDR1 SGDLS and CDR2 YYNGEE. The CDR3 DNA is TGTGCCAGCAGCGTAGCGGGGACACGGGACAGCGATGCAACTAATGAAAAACTGTTTTTT. It codes for CASSVAGTRDSDATNEKLFF.

This clonotype was seen ten or more times. J is TRBJ2-5 and V is TRBV9; 10 nucleotides align to TRBD2. The CDR3 extends over 14 amino acids. V lost 5 bases, J lost 6 bases, and 7 bases stayed unmatched. Germline CDR1 is SGDLS and CDR2 is YYNGEE. The CDR3 DNA follows: TGTGCCAGCAGTCCTACTAGCGGGGTAAAGACCCAGTACTTC. It yields the protein CASSPTSGVKTQYF.